Below are 11 T cell receptor beta chains sequenced from a single sample in a study of blood T cell repertoires in COVID-19. Sequenced by immunoSEQ multiplex PCR; TCRdb stores in-frame clones only, minus some. The sample has about 24,000 clones, nearly 90% seen once; the top ten hold just under 20%. The sequencing sample was made of peripheral blood. These receptors all stem from a human donor in a cohort sampled during active COVID-19.

The chain links TRBV9 to TRBJ2-3, with 12 nucleotides matching TRBD2. CDR3 length: 17 residues. Germline V gene sequence: CDR1 SGDLS, CDR2 YYNGEE. The J segment lost 4 bases and the V segment lost 3 bases, leaving 9 bases of the junction unmatched. CDR3: CASSAGTSGWEADTQYF. The CDR3 DNA reads TGTGCCAGCAGCGCTGGGACTAGCGGGTGGGAGGCAGATACGCAGTATTTT.

The gene calls are TRBV6-5 and TRBJ2-2; TRBD1 matches at 7 bases. V shed 8 bases, J shed 3 bases, and the junction held 6 bases outside the gene matches. The CDR3 is made up of 14 amino acids. CDR1 and CDR2 (germline): MNHEY, SVGAGI. The CDR3 bases are TGTGCCAGCGAAACAGGGGCGGACACCGGGGAGCTGTTTTTT. The encoded protein is CASETGADTGELFF.

The V and J genes are TRBV6-1 and TRBJ1-2; tentatively, D is TRBD1 (6 bases). The CDR3 runs 14 residues. Germline CDR1 MNHNS, CDR2 SASEGT. The V end lost 2 bases, the J end lost 6 bases, and 13 bases lay between the germline ends. For the CDR3, the DNA is TGTGCCAGCAGTGAACGGCAGGGGTTCGATGGCTACACCTTC. This encodes CASSERQGFDGYTF.

This chain uses TRBV4-1 with TRBJ2-7; the match to TRBD2 covers 9 bases. From germline, CDR1 is MGHRA and CDR2 YSYEKL. This CDR3 region has 17 residues. Trimming took 3 bases from V and 4 from J; bases not matched to a gene: 13. CDR3 sequence (DNA): TGCGCCAGCAGCCAGCTCGCAAGCCCTAGCGGGGTATACGAGCAGTACTTC. It specifies CASSQLASPSGVYEQYF.

The CDR3 region is CASSYVTREQPQHF. The CDR3 coding sequence is TGTGCCAGCAGTTACGTAACGAGGGAGCAGCCCCAGCATTTT. V is TRBV6-2 or TRBV6-3 and J is TRBJ1-5; D gene unclear. The V end was cut by 2 bases, the J end by 7 bases, with 12 bases between. This CDR3 is built from 14 residues. Germline V gene lookup returns CDR1 MNHEY and CDR2 SVGEGT.

CDR3 sequence: CASSLVLQGSSGNTIYF. The DNA of the CDR3 is TGTGCCAGCAGCCTTGTCTTACAGGGCAGCTCTGGAAACACCATATATTTT. The gene calls are TRBV5-5 and TRBJ1-3; D is perhaps TRBD1 (6 bases). The CDR3 length is 17 residues. Looked up from germline, CDR1 is SGHKS and CDR2 is YYEKEE (reference sequence). The V end was cut by 4 bases, the J end by 0 bases, with 17 bases between.

The chain links TRBV19 to TRBJ1-2, with no clear D. Deletions cut 1 base from V and 4 bases from J, with 7 bases between. Germline-derived CDR1 and CDR2 are LNHDA and SQIVND (reference sequence). The CDR3 extends over 13 amino acids. This CDR3 is CASSIVNSYGYTF. CDR3 bases: TGTGCCAGTAGTATAGTTAACAGCTATGGCTACACCTTC.

This chain joins TRBV19 and TRBJ2-3; 9 nucleotides agree with TRBD2. V trimming: 10 bases; J trimming: 3 bases; junction bases outside the gene matches: 11. The length of the CDR3 is 15 residues. Per germline, CDR1 LNHDA and CDR2 SQIVND (reference sequence). This chain's CDR3 is CATRGQREVTDTQYF. Here the CDR3 DNA reads TGTGCCACTAGGGGCCAGCGGGAGGTGACAGATACGCAGTATTTT. The full variable domain, its missing parts supplied by reference TRBV19 and TRBJ2-3, is DGGITQSPKYLFRKEGQNVTLSCEQNLNHDAMYWYRQDPGQGLRLIYYSQIVNDFQKGDIAEGYSVSREKKESFPLTVTSAQKNPTAFYLCATRGQREVTDTQYFGPGTRLTVL.

The chain has TRBV4-1 and TRBJ2-7; 9 nucleotides line up with TRBD2. The germline V gene has CDR1 MGHRA and CDR2 YSYEKL. V trimming: 0 bases; J trimming: 0 bases; junction bases outside the gene matches: 9. The CDR3 consists of 18 residues. The CDR3 reads CASSQEAGGSQLSYEQYF. Written as DNA, the CDR3 is TGCGCCAGCAGCCAAGAAGCGGGAGGTTCCCAACTCTCCTACGAGCAGTACTTC.

This chain connects TRBV5-1 to TRBJ2-3; D is ambiguous. CDR3 length: 17 amino acids. V was pared by 4 bases and J by 2 bases, with 20 bases between. Germline V lookup: CDR1 SGHRS, CDR2 YFSETQ. The CDR3 region has the DNA TGCGCCAGCAGCCAAGATCGCGTCGCCACTCACACAGATACGCAGTATTTT. This sequence encodes CASSQDRVATHTDTQYF.

This chain connects TRBV3-1 (or the pseudogene TRBV3-2) to TRBJ2-7; 7 bases map to TRBD2. Germline V gives CDR1 LGHDT, CDR2 YNNKEL (reference sequence). The CDR3 is 15 residues long. The V gene end was trimmed by 4 bases and the J gene end by 3 bases; junction bases not matched to a gene: 9. The CDR3 bases are TGTGCCAGCAGCCCTAGCGGAACCCCCCTCTACGAGCAGTACTTC. It codes for CASSPSGTPLYEQYF.